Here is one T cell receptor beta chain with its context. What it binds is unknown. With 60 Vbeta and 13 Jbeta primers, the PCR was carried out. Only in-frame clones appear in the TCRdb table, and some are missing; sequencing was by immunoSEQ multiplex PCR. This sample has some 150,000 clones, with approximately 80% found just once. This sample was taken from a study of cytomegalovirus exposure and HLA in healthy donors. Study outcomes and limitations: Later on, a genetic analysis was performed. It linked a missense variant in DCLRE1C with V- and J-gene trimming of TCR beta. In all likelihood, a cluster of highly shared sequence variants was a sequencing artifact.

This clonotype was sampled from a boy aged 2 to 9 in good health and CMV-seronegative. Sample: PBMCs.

CDR3 region: CASSRGTGIDQPQHF. DNA for the CDR3: TGTGCCAGCAGTCGAGGGACAGGGATTGATCAGCCCCAGCATTTT. The chain couples TRBV7-9 to TRBJ1-5; 9 bases fit TRBD1. The CDR3 is 15 residues long. The V gene end was trimmed by 6 bases and the J gene end by 5 bases; junction bases not matched to a gene: 8. In germline, CDR1 is SEHNR, CDR2 FQNEAQ (reference sequence). Full variable domain (remainder filled in from reference TRBV7-9 and TRBJ1-5): DTGVSQNPRHKITKRGQNVTFRCDPISEHNRLYWYRQTLGQGPEFLTYFQNEAQLEKSRLLSDRFSAERPKGSFSTLEIQRTEQGDSAMYLCASSRGTGIDQPQHFGDGTRLSIL.